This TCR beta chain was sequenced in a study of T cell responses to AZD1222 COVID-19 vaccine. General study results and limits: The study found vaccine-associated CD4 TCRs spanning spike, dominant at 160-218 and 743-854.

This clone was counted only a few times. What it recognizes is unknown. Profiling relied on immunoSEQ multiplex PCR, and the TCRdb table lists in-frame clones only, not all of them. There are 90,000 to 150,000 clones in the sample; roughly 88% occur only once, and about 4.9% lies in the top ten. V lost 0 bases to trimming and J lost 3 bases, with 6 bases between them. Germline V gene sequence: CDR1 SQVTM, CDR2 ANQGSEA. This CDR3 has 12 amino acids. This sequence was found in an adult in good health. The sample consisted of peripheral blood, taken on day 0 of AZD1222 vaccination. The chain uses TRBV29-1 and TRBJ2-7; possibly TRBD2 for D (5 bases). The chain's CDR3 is CSVEERDYEQYF. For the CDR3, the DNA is TGCAGCGTTGAAGAGAGGGACTACGAGCAGTACTTC.